The 23 T cell receptor beta chains given below trace back to one sample, sequenced in a study of blood T cell repertoires in COVID-19. Sequencing used immunoSEQ multiplex PCR; TCRdb keeps in-frame clones, though not all of them. The profile shows a few hundred thousand clones, 80% to 90% of them singletons. The sample taken for sequencing was peripheral blood. These receptors came from a woman aged 50 to 60 who had recovered from COVID-19.

The CDR3 protein is CASSLFAGTQETQYF. In DNA, the CDR3 is TGTGCCAGCAGTTTATTTGCAGGGACTCAAGAGACCCAGTACTTC. The chain employs TRBV28 and TRBJ2-5; a weak D match, TRBD2 (6 bases). Germline V CDR1 and CDR2: MDHEN, SYDVKM. Trimming cost V 1 base and J 2 bases, with 11 bases left between them. The CDR3 consists of 15 residues. Full variable domain (outside the CDR3, taken from reference TRBV28 and TRBJ2-5): DVKVTQSSRYLVKRTGEKVFLECVQDMDHENMFWYRQDPGLGLRLIYFSYDVKMKEKGDIPEGYSVSREKKERFSLILESASTNQTSMYLCASSLFAGTQETQYFGPGTRLLVL.

The chain is built from TRBV6-2 or TRBV6-3 and TRBJ2-6, with TRBD1 matching 10 bases. Germline V gene data show CDR1 as MNHEY and CDR2 as SVGEGT. With 3 bases clipped from V and 4 bases from J, the junction kept 6 bases outside the gene matches. The CDR3 has 17 amino acids. The CDR3 reads CASSYLGQGTGANVLTF. CDR3 in DNA: TGTGCCAGCAGTTATCTGGGACAGGGGACCGGGGCCAACGTCCTGACTTTC.

The rearrangement links TRBV5-6 to TRBJ2-3; 13 nucleotides match TRBD2. Germline V lookup: CDR1 SGHDT, CDR2 YYEEEE. V shed 4 bases, J shed 6 bases, and the junction held 11 bases outside the gene matches. This CDR3 comprises 17 residues. CDR3 coding DNA: TGTGCCAGCAGCCCCATCAGGACTAGCGGGAGTGGGGATACGCAGTATTTT. Translating gives CASSPIRTSGSGDTQYF. The entire variable domain, with the rest obtained from reference TRBV5-6 and TRBJ2-3, is as follows: DAGVTQSPTHLIKTRGQQVTLRCSPKSGHDTVSWYQQALGQGPQFIFQYYEEEERQRGNFPDRFSGHQFPNYSSELNVNALLLGDSALYLCASSPIRTSGSGDTQYFGPGTRLTVL.

Many counts were recorded for this clone. Germline is not matched at one junction end, which may reflect a read error. The chain carries TRBV29-1 and TRBJ2-3; a weak D match, TRBD2 (5 bases). CDR3 length equals 13 residues. The V gene's germline CDR1 is SQVTM and CDR2 ANQGSEA. CDR3 region: CSVEAREGDTQYF. The CDR3 DNA is TGCAGCGTCGAAGCGCGCGAGGGAGATACGCAGTATTTT.

The V and J genes are TRBV2 and TRBJ1-1; no clear D gene. The germline gives CDR1 SNHLY, CDR2 FYNNEI. Trimming removed 8 bases at V and 0 bases at J, with 10 bases between. The CDR3 contains 13 residues. The CDR3 loop reads CASYPDMNTEAFF. The CDR3 DNA reads as TGTGCCAGCTATCCAGACATGAACACTGAAGCTTTCTTT.

V usage is TRBV19 and J usage is TRBJ2-2, with 8 bases aligning to TRBD1. V was pared by 6 bases and J by 0 bases, with 9 bases of the junction left unmatched. CDR1 and CDR2 (germline): LNHDA, SQIVND (reference sequence). The CDR3 contains 17 residues. In DNA, the CDR3 is TGTGCCAGTAGAGAACAGGGGGTGATATCGAACACCGGGGAGCTGTTTTTT. Its protein is CASREQGVISNTGELFF.

The rearrangement uses TRBV3-1 (or the pseudogene TRBV3-2) and TRBJ1-2, with D uncertain. Germline CDR1 LGHDT, CDR2 YNNKEL (reference sequence). This CDR3 spans 14 amino acids. V shed 2 bases and J shed 8 bases, with 15 bases lying between them. CDR3 in DNA: TGTGCCAGCAGCCAATCCCGGGCGAGCGGCGGCTACACCTTC. Amino acids: CASSQSRASGGYTF.

CDR3 bases: TGTGCCAGCAGCCCCATGAGAGCGGGAGTGTATGGCAAAAACATTCAGTACTTC. Encoded protein: CASSPMRAGVYGKNIQYF. J is TRBJ2-4 and V is TRBV7-2, with 8 bases aligning to TRBD2. The CDR3 contains 18 residues. The V gene's germline CDR1 is SGHTA and CDR2 FQGNSA. The V segment lost 5 bases and the J segment 3 bases; nucleotides outside the gene matches: 15.

V gene TRBV7-3 combines with J gene TRBJ2-3, with 12 bases matching TRBD2. The trim removed 0 bases at V and 2 bases at J, leaving 6 bases unmatched. The length of the CDR3 is 18 residues. Germline CDR1 reads SGHTA; CDR2 reads FQGTGA. CDR3 sequence reads: CASSLTGGLAGNTDTQYF. DNA of the CDR3: TGTGCCAGCAGCTTAACCGGCGGACTAGCGGGAAACACAGATACGCAGTATTTT. The complete variable domain, with remaining parts taken from reference TRBV7-3 and TRBJ2-3, reads GAGVSQTPSNKVTEKGKYVELRCDPISGHTALYWYRQSLGQGPEFLIYFQGTGAADDSGLPNDRFFAVRPEGSVSTLKIQRTERGDSAVYLCASSLTGGLAGNTDTQYFGPGTRLTVL.

V is TRBV6-5 and J is TRBJ2-3; TRBD2 matches at 7 bases. The germline V gene has CDR1 MNHEY and CDR2 SVGAGI. The CDR3 runs 14 residues. V lost 5 bases, J lost 7 bases, and 9 bases stayed unmatched. CDR3: CASSPAGEGYTQYF. CDR3 bases: TGTGCCAGCAGTCCGGCGGGAGAGGGATATACGCAGTATTTT.

The rearrangement links TRBV21-1 to TRBJ2-3; the table's D gene call, TRBD2, was not cross checked with the DNA. TRBV21-1 is a documented pseudogene. The CDR3 consists of 16 residues. The CDR3 spells CAGSGFPRTSFGTQYF. The DNA for the CDR3 is TGTGCCGGCTCGGGATTTCCACGTACTAGCTTTGGTACGCAGTATTTT.

Comments on this clone: Other DNA sequences in the sample encode the same CDR3. The V gene is TRBV7-2, the J gene TRBJ1-1; D uncertain. Germline CDR1 is SGHTA and CDR2 is FQGNSA. The CDR3 consists of 13 residues. V was trimmed by 2 bases and J by 2 bases, leaving 6 bases between them. For the CDR3, the DNA is TGTGCCAGCAGCTTAACAGAAAACACTGAAGCTTTCTTT. Protein: CASSLTENTEAFF.

The gene calls are TRBV18 and TRBJ2-6; no definite D call. The CDR3 loop spans 17 amino acids. From germline, CDR1 is KGHSH and CDR2 LQKENI. Trimming shortened V by 2 bases and J by 1 base, and 12 bases separated the two germline ends. The CDR3, as DNA: TGTGCCAGCTCACCAAACAGAAATCCTTCTGGGGCCAACGTCCTGACTTTC. Its protein is CASSPNRNPSGANVLTF.

The chain has TRBV4-2 and TRBJ2-7; TRBD2 matches at 7 bases. J was trimmed by 3 bases and V by 0 bases; bases with no gene match: 2. Germline assignment: CDR1 LGHNA and CDR2 YNFKEQ. The CDR3 sequence is 14 residues long. The CDR3 loop is CASSQDRDYYEQYF. CDR3 nucleotide sequence: TGTGCCAGCAGCCAAGATCGGGACTACTACGAGCAGTACTTC.

The rearrangement joins TRBV19 to TRBJ2-3, with D unresolved. Germline V gene lookup returns CDR1 LNHDA and CDR2 SQIVND (reference sequence). The CDR3 totals 14 residues. With 4 bases removed from V and 6 bases from J, the gap between germline ends came to 14 bases. The CDR3 DNA follows: TGTGCCAGTAGTACCCTCGGTTCCGCCGATACGCAGTATTTT. Protein product: CASSTLGSADTQYF.

The chain's CDR3 is CASSVLSGGGDEQFF. CDR3 in DNA: TGTGCCAGCAGCGTGCTTAGCGGAGGGGGGGATGAGCAGTTCTTC. This rearrangement joins TRBV9 to TRBJ2-1, with D possibly being TRBD2 (7 bases). This CDR3 contains 15 residues. The germline V gene has CDR1 SGDLS and CDR2 YYNGEE. Trimming removed 2 bases from V and 8 bases from J, with 17 bases in between.

The rearrangement joins TRBV7-8 to TRBJ1-2; tentative D call: TRBD1 (6 bases). The CDR3 is 14 residues long. Trimming removed 1 base from V and 5 bases from J, with 11 bases in between. Germline V CDR1 and CDR2: SGHVS, FQNEAQ. CDR3 residues: CASSLVSGQYGYTF. CDR3 nucleotides: TGTGCCAGCAGCTTAGTATCTGGACAGTATGGCTACACCTTC.

This chain joins TRBV5-4 and TRBJ2-1, with 11 positions matching TRBD2. The CDR3 contains 14 residues. CDR1 SGHNT and CDR2 YYREEE come from the germline V gene (reference sequence). V lost 0 bases and J lost 10; bases outside the gene matches: 3. CDR3 loop: CASSLGGLAVEQFF. CDR3 nucleotides: TGTGCCAGCAGCTTGGGGGGACTAGCGGTAGAGCAGTTCTTC.

The genes are TRBV7-2 and TRBJ1-2, with TRBD1 identical over 11 bases. CDR3 length equals 15 residues. Germline assignment: CDR1 SGHTA and CDR2 FQGNSA. The junction had 6 bases not matched to a gene; V was cut back by 1 base and J by 8 bases. The CDR3 loop reads CASSLVGQGAPGYTF. DNA for the CDR3: TGTGCCAGCAGCTTAGTAGGACAGGGGGCGCCCGGCTACACCTTC.

The chain couples TRBV28 to TRBJ2-5; 8 positions agree with TRBD1. J gave up 5 bases and V 3 bases, and 5 bases lay outside the gene matches. This CDR3 has 14 amino acids. CDR1 and CDR2 from the germline V gene are MDHEN and SYDVKM. CDR3 sequence: CASSFQGAEETQYF. DNA for the CDR3: TGTGCCAGCAGTTTCCAGGGGGCGGAGGAGACCCAGTACTTC.

CDR3 sequence reads: CASSLSGDYGYTF. The CDR3 DNA reads TGCGCCAGCAGCTTGTCAGGGGACTATGGCTACACCTTC. The chain carries TRBV5-1 and TRBJ1-2; possible D gene TRBD1, 6 bases. V dropped 1 base and J dropped 3 bases, with 7 bases sitting between them. In germline, CDR1 is SGHRS, CDR2 YFSETQ. This CDR3 spans 13 amino acids.

The CDR3: CASSRRVVGEQFF. In DNA, the CDR3 is TGTGCCAGCAGCCGCAGGGTCGTGGGCGAGCAGTTCTTC. V is TRBV7-8 and J is TRBJ2-1; tentatively, D is TRBD1 (5 bases). The ends were cut back, 5 bases at V and 10 bases at J, with 15 bases in the middle. CDR3 size: 13 residues. Germline CDR1 and CDR2: SGHVS and FQNEAQ.

The gene calls are TRBV7-2 and TRBJ2-4; maybe TRBD2 (6 bases). The germline V gene has CDR1 SGHTA and CDR2 FQGNSA. The germline V and J ends were trimmed by 1 base and 15 bases, with 19 bases remaining between them. CDR3 length equals 14 residues. CDR3 protein: CASSLELAEPSGYF. DNA of the CDR3: TGTGCCAGCAGCTTAGAGTTAGCGGAGCCGTCGGGGTACTTC.